The entry below describes one T cell receptor beta chain. Its antigen is still unknown. The record has no base qualities; no much larger clone is one base away. The data were taken from a study of blood T cell repertoires in COVID-19 (dated by TCRdb to 2018 to 2021). Background for the entire study: The collaborator samples originated in the United States, Italy and Spain and spanned the acute and convalescent phases of COVID-19. The repertoires were made available in a free public database intended to serve as a resource for research on the immune response to SARS-CoV-2. Deeply sampled blood TCRbeta repertoires from subjects exposed to, actively infected with, or recovered from COVID-19 were included in the dataset. The material from the prospective study consisted of cDNA or gDNA derived from T cells, B-cell-depleted T cells, or PBMCs. The sample metadata nearly always contained a de-identified subject ID, COVID-19 status, age in years and sex. HLA class I and class II types, where available, came from metadata supplied by the sample provider rather than from assay-based typing. The samples were drawn from two sources: the first 160 participants of the ongoing ImmuneRACE study, and approximately 1,300 subjects contributed by 6 global collaborators.

Including cysteine and phenylalanine, the CDR3 has 16 amino acids. CDR3 DNA only is kept here, 48 bases in frame from base 1. The germline V gene sets CDR1 to SQVTM and CDR2 to ANQGSEA. V is cut by 1 base and J by 4 bases, and the space between the germline ends is 17 bases. Broader findings and caveats from the paper: The amount of clinical and demographic metadata varied by source and participant and was provided uncurated.

Whole blood was collected in K2EDTA tubes by collaborating institutions according to the institutions' own protocols. For TCRbeta analysis, collaborator samples were shipped as frozen whole blood, as isolated PBMCs, or as DNA extracted from either sample type. TCRbeta CDR3 regions were amplified from genomic DNA by means of the immunoSEQ Assay, a bias-controlled multiplex PCR. Concerning the study's data processing: Within the assay, amplification of reference gene primers was used to estimate how many nucleated cells each sample contained. To quantify the absolute abundance of each unique TCRbeta CDR3 rearrangement, sequence reads were collapsed and filtered. Productive Simpson clonality was computed per sample as the square root of Simpson's diversity index over productive rearrangements. TCRdb took this table from immuneACCESS and kept in-frame rearrangements with V and J called. Such tables lack part of the clones; where checked against another copy, unresolved V genes explain under half of the gap, and the rest is unexplained. That table furnishes V, J and clone size, whereas the DNA furnished D and trimming. The sample yields about 82,000 clones; around 88% were counted once. Over 15% of the sample lies in the top ten.

Material: peripheral blood. The source of this sequence is a woman aged 60-70 years with acute or convalescent COVID-19. The V and J segments used are TRBV29-1 and TRBJ2-1; D gene: possibly TRBD1, on 6 matching bases. The CDR3: CSVEVNRVRVYNEQFF. The sequenced DNA is TGCAGCGTTGAAGTCAACAGGGTCAGGGTTTACAATGAGCAGTTCTTC.